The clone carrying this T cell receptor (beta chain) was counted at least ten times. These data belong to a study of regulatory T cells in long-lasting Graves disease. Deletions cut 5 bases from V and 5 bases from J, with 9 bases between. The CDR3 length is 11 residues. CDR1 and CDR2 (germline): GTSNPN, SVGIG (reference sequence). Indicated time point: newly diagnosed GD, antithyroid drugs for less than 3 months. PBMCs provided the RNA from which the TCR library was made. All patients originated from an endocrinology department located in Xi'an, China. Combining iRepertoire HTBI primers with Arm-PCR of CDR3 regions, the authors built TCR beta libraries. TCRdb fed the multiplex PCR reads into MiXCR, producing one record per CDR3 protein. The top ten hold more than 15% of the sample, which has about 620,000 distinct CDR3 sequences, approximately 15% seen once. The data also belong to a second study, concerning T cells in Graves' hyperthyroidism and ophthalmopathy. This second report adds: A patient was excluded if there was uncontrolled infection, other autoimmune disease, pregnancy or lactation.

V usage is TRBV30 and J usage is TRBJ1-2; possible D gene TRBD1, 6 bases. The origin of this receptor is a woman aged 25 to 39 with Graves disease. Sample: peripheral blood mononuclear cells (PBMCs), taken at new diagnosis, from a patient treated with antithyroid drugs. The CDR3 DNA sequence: TGTGCCTGGGGTACAGGGTATGGCTACACCTTC. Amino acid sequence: CAWGTGYGYTF.